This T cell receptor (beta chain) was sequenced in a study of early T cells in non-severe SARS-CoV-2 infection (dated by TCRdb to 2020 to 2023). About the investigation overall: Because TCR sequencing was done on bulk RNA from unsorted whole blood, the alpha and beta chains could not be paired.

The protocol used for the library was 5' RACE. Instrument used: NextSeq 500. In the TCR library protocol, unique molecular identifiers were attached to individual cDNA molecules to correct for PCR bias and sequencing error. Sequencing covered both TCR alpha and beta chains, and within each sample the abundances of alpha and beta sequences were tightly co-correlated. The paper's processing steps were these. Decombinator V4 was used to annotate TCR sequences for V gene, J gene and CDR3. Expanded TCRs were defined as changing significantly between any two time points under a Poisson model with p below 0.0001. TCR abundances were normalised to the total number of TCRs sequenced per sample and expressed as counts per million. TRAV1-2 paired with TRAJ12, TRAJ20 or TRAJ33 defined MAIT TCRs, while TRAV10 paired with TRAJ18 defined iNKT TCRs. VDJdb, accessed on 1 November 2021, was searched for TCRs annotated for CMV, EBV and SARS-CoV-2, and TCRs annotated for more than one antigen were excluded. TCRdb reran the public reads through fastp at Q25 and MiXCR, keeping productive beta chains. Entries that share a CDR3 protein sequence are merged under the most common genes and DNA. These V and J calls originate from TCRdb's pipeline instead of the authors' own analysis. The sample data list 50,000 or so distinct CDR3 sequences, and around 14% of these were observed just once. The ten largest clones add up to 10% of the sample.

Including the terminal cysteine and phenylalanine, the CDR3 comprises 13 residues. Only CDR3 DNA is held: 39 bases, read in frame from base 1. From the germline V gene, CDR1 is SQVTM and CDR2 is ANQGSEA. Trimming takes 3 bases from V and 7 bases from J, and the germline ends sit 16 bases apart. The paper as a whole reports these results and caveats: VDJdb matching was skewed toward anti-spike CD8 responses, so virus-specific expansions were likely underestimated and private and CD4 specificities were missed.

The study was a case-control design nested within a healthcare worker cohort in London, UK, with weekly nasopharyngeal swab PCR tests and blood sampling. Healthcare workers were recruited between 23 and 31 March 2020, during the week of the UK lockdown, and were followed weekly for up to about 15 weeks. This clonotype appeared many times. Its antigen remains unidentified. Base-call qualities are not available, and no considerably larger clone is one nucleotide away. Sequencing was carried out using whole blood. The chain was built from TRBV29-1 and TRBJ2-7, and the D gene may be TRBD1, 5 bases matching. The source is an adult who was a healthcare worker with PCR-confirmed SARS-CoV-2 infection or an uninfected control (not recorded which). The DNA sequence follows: TGCAGCGTTGAGTATGGCAGGGCGAGAGAGCAGTACTTC. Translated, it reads CSVEYGRAREQYF.